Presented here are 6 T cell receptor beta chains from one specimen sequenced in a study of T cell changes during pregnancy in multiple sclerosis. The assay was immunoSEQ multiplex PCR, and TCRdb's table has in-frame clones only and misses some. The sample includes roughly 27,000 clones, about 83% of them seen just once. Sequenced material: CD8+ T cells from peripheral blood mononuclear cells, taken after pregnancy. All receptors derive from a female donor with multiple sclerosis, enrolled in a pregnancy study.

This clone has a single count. CDR3 sequence reads: CASSPYRESYNSPLHF. The DNA for the CDR3 is TGTGCCAGTAGTCCTTACAGGGAATCCTATAATTCACCCCTCCACTTT. This chain uses TRBV19 with TRBJ1-6; D is possibly TRBD1 (6 bases). Trimming left V 5 bases short and J 1 base short, with 12 bases between. Looked up from germline, CDR1 is LNHDA and CDR2 is SQIVND (reference sequence). The CDR3 is made up of 16 amino acids. The full variable domain, rest sourced from reference TRBV19 and TRBJ1-6, is DGGITQSPKYLFRKEGQNVTLSCEQNLNHDAMYWYRQDPGQGLRLIYYSQIVNDFQKGDIAEGYSVSREKKESFPLTVTSAQKNPTAFYLCASSPYRESYNSPLHFGNGTRLTVT.

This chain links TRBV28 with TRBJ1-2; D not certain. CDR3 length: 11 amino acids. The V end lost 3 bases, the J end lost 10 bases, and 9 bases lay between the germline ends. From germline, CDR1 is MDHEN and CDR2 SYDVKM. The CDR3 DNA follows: TGTGCCAGCAGTTTGGGCCTGGCCTACACCTTC. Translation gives CASSLGLAYTF.

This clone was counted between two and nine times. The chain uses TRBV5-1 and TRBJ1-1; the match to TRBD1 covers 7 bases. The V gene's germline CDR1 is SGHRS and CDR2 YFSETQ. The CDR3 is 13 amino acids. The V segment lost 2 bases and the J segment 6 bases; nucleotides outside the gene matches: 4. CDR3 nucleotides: TGCGCCAGCAGCTTCGGCGGGACAGCTGAAGCTTTCTTT. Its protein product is CASSFGGTAEAFF.

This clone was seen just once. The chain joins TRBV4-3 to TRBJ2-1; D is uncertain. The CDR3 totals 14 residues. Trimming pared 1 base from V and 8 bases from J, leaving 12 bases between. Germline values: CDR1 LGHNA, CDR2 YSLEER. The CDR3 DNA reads TGCGCCAGCAGCCAAGTCCTAGGCGGCCATGAGCAGTTCTTC. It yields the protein CASSQVLGGHEQFF.

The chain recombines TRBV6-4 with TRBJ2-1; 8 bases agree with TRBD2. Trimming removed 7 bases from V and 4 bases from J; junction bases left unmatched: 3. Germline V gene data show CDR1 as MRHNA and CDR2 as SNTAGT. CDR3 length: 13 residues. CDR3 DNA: TGTGCCAGCAAGCGGGGGAAGTACAATGAGCAGTTCTTC. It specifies CASKRGKYNEQFF.

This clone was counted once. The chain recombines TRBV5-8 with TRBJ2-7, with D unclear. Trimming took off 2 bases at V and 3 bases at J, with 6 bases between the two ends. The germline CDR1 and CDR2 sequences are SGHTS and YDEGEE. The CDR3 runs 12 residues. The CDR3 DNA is TGTGCCAGCAGCTTCCGAGGCTACGAGCAGTACTTC. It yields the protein CASSFRGYEQYF.